These 26 T cell receptor beta chains were all obtained from the same sample, sequenced in a study of cytomegalovirus exposure and HLA in healthy donors. Only in-frame clones appear in the TCRdb table, and some are missing; sequencing was by immunoSEQ multiplex PCR. The sample holds roughly 250,000 clones, approximately 86% seen once. Sample: PBMCs. The receptors shown here come from a woman under 40 in good health and CMV-seropositive.

The rearrangement links TRBV15 to TRBJ2-3, with 11 bases matching TRBD2. The CDR3 has 16 residues. Germline V gene sequence: CDR1 LNHNV, CDR2 YYDKDF (reference sequence). The junction had 5 bases not matched to a gene; V was cut back by 5 bases and J by 1 base. The CDR3 nucleotides are TGTGCCACCAGCGGCCTACTAGCGGGAGGCACAGATACGCAGTATTTT. Translating it yields CATSGLLAGGTDTQYF.

The count of this clone is one. The chain recombines TRBV5-1 with TRBJ2-5; TRBD2 aligns across 9 bases. The J segment lost 3 bases and the V segment lost 4 bases, leaving 1 base of the junction unmatched. The germline V gene has CDR1 SGHRS and CDR2 YFSETQ. CDR3 length: 13 amino acids. The CDR3 region is CASSRLAEETQYF. The CDR3 DNA sequence: TGCGCCAGCAGCCGACTAGCGGAAGAGACCCAGTACTTC.

The rearrangement joins TRBV9 to TRBJ1-1; a possible D gene is TRBD1 (5 bases). Trimming left V 1 base short and J 2 bases short, with 9 bases between. The CDR3 extends over 14 amino acids. From germline, CDR1 is SGDLS and CDR2 YYNGEE. The CDR3 sequence: CASSVQGGNTEAFF. The CDR3 DNA reads TGTGCCAGCAGCGTACAGGGAGGAAACACTGAAGCTTTCTTT.

This clone came up once. This rearrangement joins TRBV6-5 to TRBJ1-2, with 10 bases fitting TRBD1. The CDR3 has 15 residues. J lost 8 bases, V lost 5 bases, and 11 bases had no gene match. Per germline, CDR1 MNHEY and CDR2 SVGAGI. CDR3 loop: CASSTIGTGAGGYTF. The CDR3 DNA reads as TGTGCCAGCAGTACCATAGGGACAGGGGCGGGAGGCTACACCTTC.

This clone appeared a few times. The chain recombines TRBV30 with TRBJ2-4; D is possibly TRBD1 (8 bases). CDR1 is GTSNPN, CDR2 SVGIG, per germline (reference sequence). V lost 1 base and J lost 16, with 17 bases in between. The CDR3 totals 12 residues. DNA of the CDR3: TGTGCCTGGAGTGGAACAGGGGGGGTATCATACTTC. Encoded protein: CAWSGTGGVSYF.

The chain carries TRBV5-4 and TRBJ2-7; TRBD2 aligns across 7 bases. This CDR3 is 15 amino acids long. Germline-derived CDR1 and CDR2 are SGHNT and YYREEE (reference sequence). V shed 4 bases and J 1 base; nucleotides not matched to a gene: 8. In DNA form, the CDR3 reads TGTGCCAGCAGCCCTAGGCCAGCGGGATCCTACGAGCAGTACTTC. This translates into CASSPRPAGSYEQYF.

V gene TRBV5-1 combines with J gene TRBJ1-1; D unresolved. Trimming stripped 7 bases from V and 1 base from J, with 17 bases between. The CDR3 sequence is 15 residues long. Germline V gene data show CDR1 as SGHRS and CDR2 as YFSETQ. This CDR3 is CASGLAGVRNTEAFF. The CDR3 coding sequence is TGCGCCAGCGGTTTGGCAGGTGTGAGGAACACTGAAGCTTTCTTT.

This chain joins TRBV18 and TRBJ2-3, with 7 bases aligning to TRBD2. The germline V gene encodes CDR1 KGHSH and CDR2 LQKENI. V lost 0 bases to trimming and J lost 4 bases; unmatched junction nucleotides: 10. The length of the CDR3 is 17 residues. In DNA, the CDR3 is TGTGCCAGCTCACCACCGCGCGGGAGAGGTGGTGCAGATACGCAGTATTTT. It translates to CASSPPRGRGGADTQYF.

V is TRBV2 and J is TRBJ2-1; D possibly corresponds to TRBD1 (5 bases). Looked up from germline, CDR1 is SNHLY and CDR2 is FYNNEI. The CDR3 length is 15 residues. V dropped 5 bases and J dropped 3 bases, with 14 bases sitting between them. The CDR3 coding sequence is TGTGCCAGCAGTTCCCTCGGGCAGGGCTACAATGAGCAGTTCTTC. Amino acids: CASSSLGQGYNEQFF.

This clone was counted once. This chain connects TRBV7-2 to TRBJ2-1; 8 bases line up with TRBD2. J gave up 3 bases and V 2 bases, and 6 bases lay outside the gene matches. Per the germline V gene, CDR1 is SGHTA and CDR2 is FQGNSA. CDR3 length: 16 amino acids. CDR3 DNA sequence: TGTGCCAGCAGCTTATTCTCCGGGACTAGCTACAATGAGCAGTTCTTC. Residues: CASSLFSGTSYNEQFF.

The chain carries TRBV9 and TRBJ2-7; 7 positions match TRBD1. J was trimmed by 6 bases and V by 0 bases; bases with no gene match: 6. The length of the CDR3 is 14 residues. Germline CDR1 reads SGDLS; CDR2 reads YYNGEE. The CDR3 is CASSVAPGGTEQYF. The CDR3 DNA sequence: TGTGCCAGCAGCGTAGCTCCAGGGGGTACCGAGCAGTACTTC.

The gene calls are TRBV4-1 and TRBJ1-2; 12 bases match TRBD1. V shed 1 base, J shed 4 bases, and the junction held 4 bases outside the gene matches. In germline, CDR1 is MGHRA, CDR2 YSYEKL. The CDR3 covers 16 residues. CDR3 protein: CASSQGGTGGSYGYTF. CDR3 sequence (DNA): TGCGCCAGCAGCCAAGGGGGGACAGGGGGCAGCTATGGCTACACCTTC.

The CDR3 protein is CASSLEGPSNQPQHF. In nucleotides, the CDR3 is TGTGCCAGCAGTTTGGAGGGTCCGAGCAATCAGCCCCAGCATTTT. The chain couples TRBV2 to TRBJ1-5; no reliable D call. V lost 5 bases and J lost 1, with 12 bases in between. This CDR3 region has 15 residues. Germline V gives CDR1 SNHLY, CDR2 FYNNEI.

The chain recombines TRBV11-3 with TRBJ2-3; D gene uncertain. V was trimmed by 6 bases and J by 1 base, leaving 11 bases between them. The CDR3 has 14 residues. CDR1 SGHNT and CDR2 YENEEA come from the germline V gene. CDR3 in DNA: TGTGCCAGCAGTCCCCCATTCCGCACAGATACGCAGTATTTT. Translated, it gives CASSPPFRTDTQYF. Variable domain in full (rest from reference TRBV11-3 and TRBJ2-3): EAGVVQSPRYKIIEKKQPVAFWCNPISGHNTLYWYLQNLGQGPELLIRYENEEAVDDSQLPKDRFSAERLKGVDSTLKIQPAELGDSAVYLCASSPPFRTDTQYFGPGTRLTVL.

DNA for the CDR3: TGTGCCAGCAGGGTGACAGGGACGGTCGAGCAGTACTTC. Its translation is CASRVTGTVEQYF. The genes are TRBV6-5 and TRBJ2-7; 7 nucleotides line up with TRBD1. The germline V gene encodes CDR1 MNHEY and CDR2 SVGAGI. The CDR3 runs 13 residues. Trimming removed 6 bases from V and 6 bases from J; junction bases left unmatched: 8.

This chain uses TRBV28 with TRBJ1-5, with D possibly matching TRBD1 (6 bases). V gave up 7 bases and J gave up 0 bases, with 13 bases separating them. CDR1 and CDR2 from the germline V gene are MDHEN and SYDVKM. CDR3 size: 15 residues. CDR3 nucleotide sequence: TGTGCCAGCAATTGGGGGGGCGCTAGCAATCAGCCCCAGCATTTT. Translation: CASNWGGASNQPQHF.

Written as DNA, the CDR3 is TGCGCCAGCAGCCAAGACCTACTGTCGGGGGGATACGAGCAGTACTTC. Its translation: CASSQDLLSGGYEQYF. The chain recombines TRBV4-1 with TRBJ2-7; 7 nucleotides agree with TRBD2. The J segment lost 4 bases and the V segment lost 0 bases, leaving 9 bases of the junction unmatched. This CDR3 has 16 residues. Germline V gene data show CDR1 as MGHRA and CDR2 as YSYEKL.

A single count supports this clone. V and J are TRBV28 and TRBJ2-5; D gene uncertain. Trimming pared 3 bases from V and 1 base from J, leaving 9 bases between. Germline CDR1 and CDR2: MDHEN and SYDVKM. This CDR3 is built from 14 residues. As DNA, the CDR3 is TGTGCCAGCAGTTTCTTCGCGGTCCAAGAGACCCAGTACTTC. Amino acids: CASSFFAVQETQYF.

This rearrangement joins TRBV4-1 to TRBJ2-2; possibly TRBD1 for D (6 bases). Between the trimmed V and J ends, which lost 1 base and 7 bases, there was a span of 16 bases. The CDR3 runs 16 residues. Germline V gene data show CDR1 as MGHRA and CDR2 as YSYEKL. The CDR3 loop is CASSQGVQQGVGELFF. The CDR3 DNA follows: TGCGCCAGCAGCCAAGGAGTTCAACAGGGAGTCGGGGAGCTGTTTTTT.

The genes are TRBV4-1 and TRBJ2-2, with TRBD2 identical over 12 bases. The germline V gene encodes CDR1 MGHRA and CDR2 YSYEKL. CDR3 length equals 16 residues. V shed 5 bases and J 5 bases; nucleotides not matched to a gene: 6. The CDR3 bases are TGCGCCAGCAGCTTGGAGACTAGCGGGAGAACCGGGGAGCTGTTTTTT. Protein sequence: CASSLETSGRTGELFF.

The chain uses TRBV7-3 and TRBJ2-1, with TRBD2 matching 9 bases. CDR3 length: 18 amino acids. Germline lookup yields CDR1 SGHTA and CDR2 FQGTGA. The junction had 6 bases not matched to a gene; V was cut back by 0 bases and J by 0 bases. The CDR3 loop is CASSLTGTSPSSYNEQFF. Here the CDR3 DNA reads TGTGCCAGCAGCTTAACCGGGACTAGCCCAAGCTCCTACAATGAGCAGTTCTTC.

The chain has TRBV5-4 and TRBJ2-1; 12 bases line up with TRBD2. CDR3 length: 15 amino acids. V gave up 3 bases and J gave up 8 bases; unmatched junction bases: 6. Germline V lookup: CDR1 SGHNT, CDR2 YYREEE (reference sequence). The CDR3 sequence is CASSSRLAGVDEQFF. The CDR3 DNA reads as TGTGCCAGCAGCTCCCGACTAGCGGGAGTGGATGAGCAGTTCTTC.

The chain recombines TRBV9 with TRBJ1-1; D is uncertain. CDR3 length equals 13 residues. Germline lookup yields CDR1 SGDLS and CDR2 YYNGEE. The V gene lost 2 bases and the J gene lost 1 base, with 6 bases spanning the gap. CDR3 sequence reads: CASSVARNTEAFF. CDR3 nucleotides: TGTGCCAGCAGCGTGGCAAGGAACACTGAAGCTTTCTTT.

This clone came up a few times. The chain carries TRBV19 and TRBJ2-2, with D tentatively TRBD1 (6 bases). CDR1 is LNHDA and CDR2 is SQIVND in the germline V gene (reference sequence). The CDR3 sequence is 14 residues long. The V and J ends lost 4 bases and 7 bases respectively, with 13 bases between them. CDR3: CASSTQGSIGELFF. The CDR3 region has the DNA TGTGCCAGTAGTACACAGGGTTCCATCGGGGAGCTGTTTTTT.

The gene calls are TRBV5-1 and TRBJ2-5; D gene unclear. The V and J ends lost 0 bases and 5 bases respectively, with 8 bases between them. This CDR3 spans 13 amino acids. The germline gives CDR1 SGHRS, CDR2 YFSETQ. The CDR3 spells CASSLAVRETQYF. DNA for the CDR3: TGCGCCAGCAGCTTGGCGGTCAGGGAGACCCAGTACTTC.

The chain carries TRBV18 and TRBJ2-2; 8 bases map to TRBD2. This CDR3 is built from 16 residues. Germline V gene data show CDR1 as KGHSH and CDR2 as LQKENI. J gave up 3 bases and V 0 bases, and 3 bases lay outside the gene matches. The CDR3 nucleotides are TGTGCCAGCTCACCACCGGGACTAGTGGACACCGGGGAGCTGTTTTTT. Its protein is CASSPPGLVDTGELFF.